The text below deals with one T cell receptor beta chain. CDR1 is MNHNS and CDR2 is SASEGT in the germline V gene. This CDR3 has 14 residues. TCRdb reworked the 5' RACE reads into one entry per CDR3 protein, no DNA. The sample data list a few hundred thousand distinct CDR3 sequences. This entry comes from a study of T cells expressing NK-cell markers. Background on the study: Sequencing covered eight donors, seven HCMV-seropositive and one seronegative.

The TCR was taken from a man aged 18 to 69 in good health. The sequenced material came from blood T cells: a sorted CD56 or NKG2C T cell subset, CD4+ or CD8+ T cells, or bulk PBMC T cells (not recorded which). The rearrangement uses TRBV6-1 and TRBJ2-2; TCRdb proposes TRBD2, but this gene call is untestable without DNA. CDR3 region: CASSGAGGSGELFF.